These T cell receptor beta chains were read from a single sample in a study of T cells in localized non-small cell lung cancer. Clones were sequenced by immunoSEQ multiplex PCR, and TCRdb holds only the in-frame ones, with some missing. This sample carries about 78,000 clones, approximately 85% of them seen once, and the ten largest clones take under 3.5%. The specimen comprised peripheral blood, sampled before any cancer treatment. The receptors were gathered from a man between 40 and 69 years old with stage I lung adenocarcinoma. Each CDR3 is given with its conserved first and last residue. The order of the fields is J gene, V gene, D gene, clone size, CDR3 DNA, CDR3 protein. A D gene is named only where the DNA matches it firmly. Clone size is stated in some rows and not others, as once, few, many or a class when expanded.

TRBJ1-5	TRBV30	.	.	TGTGCCTGGAGAGAGGATAGCAATCAGCCCCAGCATTTT	CAWREDSNQPQHF
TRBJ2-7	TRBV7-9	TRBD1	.	TGTGCCAGTAGACAGGGGGCTGGCGAGCAGTACTTC	CASRQGAGEQYF
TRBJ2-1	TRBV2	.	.	TGTGCCAGCAAGTTGGAGCGCAGCGTAAACAATGAGCAGTTCTTC	CASKLERSVNNEQFF
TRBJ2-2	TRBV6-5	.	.	TGTGCCAGCAGCCTATGGCTAGCCAACACCGGGGAGCTGTTTTTT	CASSLWLANTGELFF
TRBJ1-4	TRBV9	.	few	TGTGCCAGCAGCGTAGGGAGGGGGATAAACGAAAAACTGTTTTTT	CASSVGRGINEKLFF
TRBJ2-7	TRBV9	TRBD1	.	TGTGCCAGCAGCGTAGTTCCAGGGGGCGAGCAGTACTTC	CASSVVPGGEQYF
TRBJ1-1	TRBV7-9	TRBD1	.	TGTGCCAGCAGCTCCCGGACAGGGGTGAACACTGAAGCTTTCTTT	CASSSRTGVNTEAFF
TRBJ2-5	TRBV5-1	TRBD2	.	TGCGCCAGCAGCTCGGGGACTAGCGGGTTCTCACAAGAGACCCAGTACTTC	CASSSGTSGFSQETQYF
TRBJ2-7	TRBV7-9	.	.	TGTGCCAGCAGCCCCTCAGGTCACGAGCAGTACTTC	CASSPSGHEQYF
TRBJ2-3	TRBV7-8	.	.	TGTGCCAGCAGCTTAGTAGGAGATACGCAGTATTTT	CASSLVGDTQYF
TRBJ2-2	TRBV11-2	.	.	TGTGCCAGCAGCTTATACGGGTCCGGGGAGCTGTTTTTT	CASSLYGSGELFF
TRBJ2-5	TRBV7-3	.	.	TGTGCCAGCAGCAACTCGGGAGAGACCCAGTACTTC	CASSNSGETQYF
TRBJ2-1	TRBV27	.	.	TGTGCCAGCAGATATAAAGACAGACCCAACAATGAGCAGTTCTTC	CASRYKDRPNNEQFF
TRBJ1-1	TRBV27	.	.	TGTGCCAGCGCCCGGCAACGGAACACTGAAGCTTTCTTT	CASARQRNTEAFF
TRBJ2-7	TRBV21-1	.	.	TGTGCCAGCAGCAAAGCGCTTGTACAGGACAAAACCTACGAGCAGTACTTC	CASSKALVQDKTYEQYF
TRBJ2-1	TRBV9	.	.	TGTGCCAGCGCGCATTCGGATGAGCAGTTCTTC	CASAHSDEQFF
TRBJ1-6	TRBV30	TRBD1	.	TGTGCCTGGAGTCGGACAGGGGATTCACCCCTCCACTTT	CAWSRTGDSPLHF
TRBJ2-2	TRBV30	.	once	TGTGCCTGGAGTGTGTTAGGGAGCACCGGGGAGCTGTTTTTT	CAWSVLGSTGELFF
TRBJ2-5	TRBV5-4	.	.	TGTGCCAGCAGCCCGAACCGGGACATAGAGACCCAGTACTTC	CASSPNRDIETQYF
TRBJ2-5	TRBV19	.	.	TGTGCCAGTAGTAGGGCGAAAGAGACCCAGTACTTC	CASSRAKETQYF
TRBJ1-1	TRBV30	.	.	TGTGCCTGGAGTAGTCAGGGGAACACTGAAGCTTTCTTT	CAWSSQGNTEAFF
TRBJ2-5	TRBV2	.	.	TGTGCCAGCAGTGCTATAACAGGGCAAGAGACCCAGTACTTC	CASSAITGQETQYF
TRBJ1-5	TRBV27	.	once	TGTGCCAGCAGTTTAAGAGTAAATAGCAATCAGCCCCAGCATTTT	CASSLRVNSNQPQHF
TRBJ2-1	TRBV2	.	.	TGTGCCAGCAGAGGGGAGACCTACAATGAGCAGTTCTTC	CASRGETYNEQFF
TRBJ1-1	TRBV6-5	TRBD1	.	TGTGCCAGCAGTTACTGGACAGGGACCAGGAACACTGAAGCTTTCTTT	CASSYWTGTRNTEAFF
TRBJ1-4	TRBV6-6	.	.	TGTGCCAGCAGTTATCAGGGTAGACTGTTTTTT	CASSYQGRLFF
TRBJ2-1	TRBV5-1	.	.	TGCGCCAGCAGCTTTAGTCTAGCAAATGAGCAGTTCTTC	CASSFSLANEQFF
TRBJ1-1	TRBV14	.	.	TGTGCCAGCAGCCAAAAACCAATGAACACTGAAGCTTTCTTT	CASSQKPMNTEAFF
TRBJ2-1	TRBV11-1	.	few	TGTGCCAGCAGCAAGGACAATACAGGGAGGTTCCACAATGAGCAGTTCTTC	CASSKDNTGRFHNEQFF
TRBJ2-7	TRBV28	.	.	TGTGCCAGCAGTTTAATATCCCTTCGAAGTAGGGGCTACGAGCAGTACTTC	CASSLISLRSRGYEQYF
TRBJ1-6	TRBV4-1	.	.	TGCGCCAGCAGGGGCGAGAGCTCCTATAATTCACCCCTCCACTTT	CASRGESSYNSPLHF
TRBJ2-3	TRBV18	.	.	TGTGCCAGCTCACTCCTAAACGGCGAGAGCACAGATACGCAGTATTTT	CASSLLNGESTDTQYF
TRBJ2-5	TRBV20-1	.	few	TGCAGTGGGCAGCACCAAGAGACCCAGTACTTC	CSGQHQETQYF
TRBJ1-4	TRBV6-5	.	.	TGTGCCAGCAGGGCAGGGTTGGAGGGAGAAAAACTGTTTTTT	CASRAGLEGEKLFF
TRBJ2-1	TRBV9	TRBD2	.	TGTGCCAGCAGCTTCGGACTAGCGGGGGGGCCGCGGCAGGAGCAGTTCTTC	CASSFGLAGGPRQEQFF
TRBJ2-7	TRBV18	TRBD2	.	TGTGCCAGCTCACCGCCTGGAACTAGCGGGAGCTCCTACGAGCAGTACTTC	CASSPPGTSGSSYEQYF
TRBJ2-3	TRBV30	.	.	TGTGCCTGGAGTGTCACGGACACAGATACGCAGTATTTT	CAWSVTDTDTQYF
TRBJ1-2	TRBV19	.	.	TGTGCCAGTCGGGCACCGGCAGGGCCATCTAACTATGGCTACACCTTC	CASRAPAGPSNYGYTF
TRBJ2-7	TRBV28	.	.	TGTGCCACCACCCCCGGGGGCCAGTACGAGCAGTACTTC	CATTPGGQYEQYF
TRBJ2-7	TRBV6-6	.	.	TGTGCCAGCAGCCTTTTAGGACTTTACGAGCAGTACTTC	CASSLLGLYEQYF
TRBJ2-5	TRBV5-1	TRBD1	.	TGCGCCAGCAGCCGACAGGGGACTTCGGAAGAGACCCAGTACTTC	CASSRQGTSEETQYF
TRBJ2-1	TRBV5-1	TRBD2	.	TGCGCCAGCAGTCCCGCGGGGGGGAGCTCCTACAATGAGCAGTTCTTC	CASSPAGGSSYNEQFF